This T cell receptor beta chain stems from a study of graft-versus-host responses after intestinal transplantation. The overall study: Recipients received multivisceral, liver-intestinal, or isolated intestinal transplants. Anti-thymocyte globulin induction was given to all recipients, followed by tacrolimus and steroids for roughly 3 years.

CDR3 length equals 16 residues. Germline V gives CDR1 SGHNT, CDR2 YYREEE (reference sequence). The V segment lost 4 bases and the J segment 3 bases; nucleotides outside the gene matches: 8. Assay: immunoSEQ multiplex PCR; the TCRdb copy retains only in-frame clones and omits some. The table includes over 85,000 clones, 91% detected once. About this clone itself: Its target is not known.

The chain couples TRBV5-4 to TRBJ1-3; TRBD1 matches 9 bases. Sequencing used unstimulated CD4+ T cells sorted from spleen or lymph node cells, obtained before transplant. The TCR sequence derives from a human donor who was the organ donor for an intestinal transplant. The CDR3 DNA follows: TGTGCCAGCAGCCCAGGACAGGGGTTGGGTGGAAACACCATATATTTT. It translates to CASSPGQGLGGNTIYF.